The 16 T cell receptor beta chains presented below share a single source sample, sequenced in a study of T cells in Graves' hyperthyroidism and ophthalmopathy. RNA transcripts provided the source from which TCR beta CDR3 regions were amplified. The study used the HTBI primer set for a first-round RT-PCR of the TCR CDR3. TCRdb passed the multiplex PCR reads through MiXCR, listing each CDR3 protein once. This table holds roughly 500,000 distinct CDR3 sequences, roughly 46% found once. What was sequenced was peripheral blood or thyroid tissue (not recorded which). These receptors were obtained from an adult woman with Graves' disease, either hyperthyroidism or ophthalmopathy (not recorded which).

This clonotype was detected a few times. The chain couples TRBV28 to TRBJ1-5; 10 nucleotides match TRBD1. The junction had 14 bases not matched to a gene; V was cut back by 6 bases and J by 6 bases. Per germline, CDR1 MDHEN and CDR2 SYDVKM. CDR3 length: 17 residues. CDR3 bases: TGTGCCAGCAGAATTATATTACCGGGACAGGGGACTCAGCCCCAGCATTTT. Residues: CASRIILPGQGTQPQHF.

This clonotype showed up many times. The chain recombines TRBV7-9 with TRBJ1-4; no definite D call. The germline CDR1 and CDR2 sequences are SEHNR and FQNEAQ (reference sequence). The CDR3 is made up of 13 amino acids. Trimming stripped 4 bases from V and 6 bases from J, with 9 bases between. Here the CDR3 DNA reads TGTGCCAGCAGCTCCCCTGGGGATGAAAAACTGTTTTTT. This sequence encodes CASSSPGDEKLFF.

Points on this clonotype: Relative to the germline gene, one junction end is altered; a read error may explain this. This rearrangement joins TRBV20-1 to TRBJ2-2; TRBD2 is a possible D gene (6 bases). Germline V CDR1 and CDR2: DFQATT, SNEGSKA (reference sequence). This CDR3 is built from 9 residues. CDR3 region: CSATGGLFF. The CDR3 DNA follows: TGCAGTGCTACCGGGGGGCTGTTTTTT.

The rearrangement joins TRBV6-1 to TRBJ2-7, with 7 bases that match TRBD2. Per germline, CDR1 MNHNS and CDR2 SASEGT. Trimming removed 7 bases from V and 1 base from J; junction bases left unmatched: 4. The CDR3 runs 13 residues. Here the CDR3 reads CASNSGASYEQYF. Here the CDR3 DNA reads TGTGCCAGCAACAGCGGGGCTTCCTACGAGCAGTACTTC.

This rearrangement joins TRBV29-1 to TRBJ1-5; a possible D gene is TRBD1 (6 bases). This CDR3 contains 14 residues. Germline CDR1 SQVTM, CDR2 ANQGSEA. Trimming removed 4 bases from V and 9 bases from J, with 19 bases in between. The CDR3, as DNA: TGCAGCGTTGCCCCAGGGGACGACACGGGGCCCCAGCATTTT. Translating gives CSVAPGDDTGPQHF. Together with reference TRBV29-1 and TRBJ1-5, the CDR3 gives the full variable domain: SAVISQKPSRDICQRGTSLTIQCQVDSQVTMMFWYRQQPGQSLTLIATANQGSEATYESGFVIDKFPISRPNLTFSTLTVSNMSPEDSSIYLCSVAPGDDTGPQHFGDGTRLSIL.

The chain links TRBV10-1 to TRBJ2-7, with a tentative D call TRBD2 (6 bases). This CDR3 is built from 13 residues. Germline lookup yields CDR1 WNHNN and CDR2 SYGVQD (reference sequence). Trimming removed 6 bases at V and 3 bases at J, with 12 bases between. CDR3 sequence reads: CASRVGGNYEQYF. DNA for the CDR3: TGCGCCAGCAGAGTGGGAGGCAACTACGAGCAGTACTTC.

This clonotype was seen at least ten times. The rearrangement links TRBV19 to TRBJ1-2; the D gene is possibly TRBD1 (5 bases). The germline V and J ends were trimmed by 7 bases and 3 bases, with 6 bases remaining between them. Germline CDR1 reads LNHDA; CDR2 reads SQIVND (reference sequence). The CDR3 length is 11 residues. The CDR3 DNA reads as TGTGCCAGTAAACAGGACTATGGCTACACCTTC. Protein: CASKQDYGYTF. Combining the CDR3 with reference TRBV19 and TRBJ1-2 gives the whole variable domain DGGITQSPKYLFRKEGQNVTLSCEQNLNHDAMYWYRQDPGQGLRLIYYSQIVNDFQKGDIAEGYSVSREKKESFPLTVTSAQKNPTAFYLCASKQDYGYTFGSGTRLTVV.

A word on this clonotype: The junction differs from germline at one of its ends, possibly a read error. The V and J genes are TRBV2 and TRBJ2-1, with 10 bases that match TRBD2. There are 17 residues in the CDR3. CDR1 and CDR2 (germline): SNHLY, FYNNEI. CDR3 DNA sequence: TGTGCTAGCAGCTTAGCGGGAGGAAGAAGCTCCTACAATGAGCAGTTCTTC. This encodes CASSLAGGRSSYNEQFF.

The rearrangement links TRBV2 to TRBJ2-7, with D perhaps matching TRBD2 (5 bases). CDR1 SNHLY and CDR2 FYNNEI come from the germline V gene. CDR3 length: 13 residues. With 9 bases removed from V and 7 bases from J, the gap between germline ends came to 19 bases. The CDR3 region is CASNIARNEEQYF. The CDR3 DNA reads TGTGCCAGTAACATAGCGAGAAACGAGGAGCAGTACTTC. Full variable domain (outside the CDR3, taken from reference TRBV2 and TRBJ2-7): EPEVTQTPSHQVTQMGQEVILRCVPISNHLYFYWYRQILGQKVEFLVSFYNNEISEKSEIFDDQFSVERPDGSNFTLKIRSTKLEDSAMYFCASNIARNEEQYFGPGTRLTVT.

This chain connects TRBV2 to TRBJ2-3; 11 bases map to TRBD1. The germline CDR1 and CDR2 sequences are SNHLY and FYNNEI. J lost 7 bases, V lost 6 bases, and 9 bases had no gene match. The CDR3 extends over 15 amino acids. CDR3: CASRPRDRGNHTQYF. In DNA, the CDR3 is TGTGCCAGCAGACCCCGGGACAGGGGGAACCATACGCAGTATTTT.

In this sample, this clonotype turned up many times. The rearrangement uses TRBV9 and TRBJ1-4; TRBD1 might be the D (5 bases). The CDR3 contains 16 residues. The V gene lost 4 bases and the J gene lost 0 bases, with 13 bases spanning the gap. Germline CDR1 and CDR2: SGDLS and YYNGEE. CDR3 amino acids: CASSNPTATTNEKLFF. Here the CDR3 DNA reads TGTGCCAGCAGCAATCCGACAGCTACAACTAATGAAAAACTGTTTTTT.

The chain combines TRBV5-1 with TRBJ1-2; D gene unclear. V lost 0 bases to trimming and J lost 11 bases, with 17 bases between them. The germline gives CDR1 SGHRS, CDR2 YFSETQ. The length of the CDR3 is 14 residues. The CDR3 is CASSLGRRELGYTF. As DNA, the CDR3 is TGCGCCAGCAGCTTGGGCCGGAGGGAGCTGGGGTACACCTTC.

This clonotype appeared a few times. V gene TRBV2 combines with J gene TRBJ1-1; the D gene is possibly TRBD1 (6 bases). There are 15 residues in the CDR3. V shed 0 bases and J shed 1 base, with 9 bases lying between them. CDR1 SNHLY and CDR2 FYNNEI come from the germline V gene. The CDR3 DNA reads TGTGCCAGCAGTGAAGCAGGACAGCCGAACACTGAAGCTTTCTTT. Protein sequence: CASSEAGQPNTEAFF.

This clonotype has a count of ten or more. The gene calls are TRBV7-2 and TRBJ1-1; D unresolved. Germline V gene sequence: CDR1 SGHTA, CDR2 FQGNSA. The CDR3 extends over 15 amino acids. V lost 4 bases, J lost 4 bases, and 16 bases lay in between. The CDR3 loop is CASSSDTRTSTEAFF. The CDR3 DNA reads TGTGCCAGCAGCTCAGACACAAGGACGAGCACTGAAGCTTTCTTT. Drawing the rest from reference TRBV7-2 and TRBJ1-1, the complete variable domain is GAGVSQSPSNKVTEKGKDVELRCDPISGHTALYWYRQSLGQGLEFLIYFQGNSAPDKSGLPSDRFSAERTGGSVSTLTIQRTQQEDSAVYLCASSSDTRTSTEAFFGQGTRLTVV.

This clonotype was counted many times. The chain links TRBV29-1 to TRBJ2-7, with D maybe TRBD1 (5 bases). Germline loops: CDR1 SQVTM, CDR2 ANQGSEA. The V end was cut by 6 bases, the J end by 3 bases, with 18 bases between. The CDR3 is made up of 14 amino acids. The CDR3 coding sequence is TGCAGCGTCACCGGGCCCTCAGGGTTCTACGAGCAGTACTTC. Its translation: CSVTGPSGFYEQYF.

The table lists this clonotype with many counts. The chain employs TRBV10-3 and TRBJ1-3, with no clear D. CDR3 length: 14 amino acids. The germline V gene encodes CDR1 ENHRY and CDR2 SYGVKD. Trimming took 4 bases from V and 0 from J, leaving 7 bases between them. This chain's CDR3 is CAISVLSSGNTIYF. DNA for the CDR3: TGTGCCATCAGTGTACTCAGCTCTGGAAACACCATATATTTT.